This T cell receptor beta chain was sequenced in a study of T-cell reconstitution after alpha-beta-depleted transplantation in children. Study findings and constraints: Day-60 TCRbeta diversity that was high in some patients was derived from surviving recipient T cells and thymic progenitors. Among T cells one year after transplant, newly produced cells accounted for most counts and diversity. Reports say that about two months after transplant, the alpha-beta T cells came out of several hundred graft clones that had expanded.

V dropped 9 bases and J dropped 7 bases, with 18 bases sitting between them. There are 13 residues in the CDR3. Construction of the TCRbeta library involved unique molecular identifiers. From the PCR reads, TCRdb called clonotypes with MiXCR, one entry per CDR3 protein. This table has about 470,000 distinct CDR3 sequences, around 46% appearing once. The table lists this clonotype with a few counts. Its antigen is still unknown. The V call is TRBV12-3 or TRBV12-4, the J call TRBJ1-2; D is undetermined. Here the sequenced sample was PBMCs, taken before TCRalphabeta/CD19-depleted stem cell transplant. The TCR originated in a girl under 10 years old with aplastic anemia, due to receive a stem cell transplant. The CDR3 here is CASFAVLRGGYTF. The CDR3 DNA reads TGTGCCAGTTTCGCAGTTCTTCGTGGTGGCTACACCTTC.